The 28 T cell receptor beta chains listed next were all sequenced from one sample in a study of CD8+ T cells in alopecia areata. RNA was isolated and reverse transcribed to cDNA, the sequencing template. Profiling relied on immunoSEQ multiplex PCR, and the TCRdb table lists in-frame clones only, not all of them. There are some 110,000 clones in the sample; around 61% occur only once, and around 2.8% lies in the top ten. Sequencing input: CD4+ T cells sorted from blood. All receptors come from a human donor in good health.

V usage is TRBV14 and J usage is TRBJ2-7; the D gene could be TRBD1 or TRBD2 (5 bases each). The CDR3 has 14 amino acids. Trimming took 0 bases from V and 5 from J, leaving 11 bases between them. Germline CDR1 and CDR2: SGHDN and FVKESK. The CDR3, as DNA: TGTGCCAGCAGCCAAGACGGGGCGCAACACGAGCAGTACTTC. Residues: CASSQDGAQHEQYF.

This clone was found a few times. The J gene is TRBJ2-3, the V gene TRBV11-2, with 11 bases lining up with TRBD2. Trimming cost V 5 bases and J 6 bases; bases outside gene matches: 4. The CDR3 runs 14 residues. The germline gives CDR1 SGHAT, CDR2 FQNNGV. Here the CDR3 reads CASSPGLAADTQYF. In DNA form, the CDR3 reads TGTGCCAGCAGCCCGGGACTAGCGGCGGATACGCAGTATTTT.

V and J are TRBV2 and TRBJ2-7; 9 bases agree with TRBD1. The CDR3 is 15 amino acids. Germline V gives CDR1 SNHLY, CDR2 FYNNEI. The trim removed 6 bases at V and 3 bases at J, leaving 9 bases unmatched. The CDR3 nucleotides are TGTGCCAGCAGGTTTACAGGGGGCAGGGACTACGAGCAGTACTTC. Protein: CASRFTGGRDYEQYF.

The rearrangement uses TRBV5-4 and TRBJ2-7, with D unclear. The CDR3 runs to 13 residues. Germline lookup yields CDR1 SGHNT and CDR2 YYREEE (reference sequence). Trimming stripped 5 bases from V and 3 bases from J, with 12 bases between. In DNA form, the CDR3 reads TGTGCCAGCAGTGATGGGTCCATCTACGAGCAGTACTTC. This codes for CASSDGSIYEQYF.

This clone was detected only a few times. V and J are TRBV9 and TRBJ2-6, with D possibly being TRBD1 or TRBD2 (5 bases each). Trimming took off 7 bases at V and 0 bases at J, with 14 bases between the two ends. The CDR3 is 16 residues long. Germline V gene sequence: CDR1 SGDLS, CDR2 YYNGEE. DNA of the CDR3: TGTGCCAGCGGGGGACGGACAAGCTCTGGGGCCAACGTCCTGACTTTC. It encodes CASGGRTSSGANVLTF. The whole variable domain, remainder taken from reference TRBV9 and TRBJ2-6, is DSGVTQTPKHLITATGQRVTLRCSPRSGDLSVYWYQQSLDQGLQFLIQYYNGEERAKGNILERFSAQQFPDLHSELNLSSLELGDSALYFCASGGRTSSGANVLTFGAGSRLTVL.

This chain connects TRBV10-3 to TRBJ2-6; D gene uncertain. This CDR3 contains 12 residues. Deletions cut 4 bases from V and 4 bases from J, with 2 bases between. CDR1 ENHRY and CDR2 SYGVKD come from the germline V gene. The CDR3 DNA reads TGTGCCATCAGTGCCGGGGCCAACGTCCTGACTTTC. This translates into CAISAGANVLTF.

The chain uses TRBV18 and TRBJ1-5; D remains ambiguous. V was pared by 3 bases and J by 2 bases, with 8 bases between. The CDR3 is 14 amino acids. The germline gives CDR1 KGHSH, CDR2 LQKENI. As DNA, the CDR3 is TGTGCCAGCTCACCGCCCGGGGGCAATCAGCCCCAGCATTTT. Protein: CASSPPGGNQPQHF. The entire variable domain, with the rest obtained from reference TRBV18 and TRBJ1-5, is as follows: NAGVMQNPRHLVRRRGQEARLRCSPMKGHSHVYWYRQLPEEGLKFMVYLQKENIIDESGMPKERFSAEFPKEGPSILRIQQVVRGDSAAYFCASSPPGGNQPQHFGDGTRLSIL.

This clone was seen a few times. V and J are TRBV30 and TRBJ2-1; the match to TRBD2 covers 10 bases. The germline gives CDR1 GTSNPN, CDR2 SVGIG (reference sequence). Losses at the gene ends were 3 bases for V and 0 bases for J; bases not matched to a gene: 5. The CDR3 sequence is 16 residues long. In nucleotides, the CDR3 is TGTGCCTGGAGCCGTAGCGGGGGGTCCTCCTACAATGAGCAGTTCTTC. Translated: CAWSRSGGSSYNEQFF.

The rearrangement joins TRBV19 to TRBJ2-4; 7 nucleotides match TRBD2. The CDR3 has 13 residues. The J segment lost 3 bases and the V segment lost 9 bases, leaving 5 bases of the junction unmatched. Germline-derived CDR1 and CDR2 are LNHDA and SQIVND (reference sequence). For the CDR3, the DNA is TGTGCCAGCCGAGGACTAGGCAAAAACATTCAGTACTTC. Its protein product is CASRGLGKNIQYF.

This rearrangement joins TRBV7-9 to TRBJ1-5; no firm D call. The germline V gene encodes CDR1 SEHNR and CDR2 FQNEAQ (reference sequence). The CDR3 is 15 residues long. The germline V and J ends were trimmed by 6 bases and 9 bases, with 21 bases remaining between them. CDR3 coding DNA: TGTGCCAGCAGTGACGGCAGGACTCCCGTTGGGCCCCAGCATTTT. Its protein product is CASSDGRTPVGPQHF.

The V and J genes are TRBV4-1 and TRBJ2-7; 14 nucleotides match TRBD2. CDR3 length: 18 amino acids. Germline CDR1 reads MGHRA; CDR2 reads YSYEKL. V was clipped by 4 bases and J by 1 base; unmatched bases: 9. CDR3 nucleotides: TGCGCCAGCAGCCTCCGCCGGACTAGCGGGGGGTTTTCCTACGAGCAGTACTTC. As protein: CASSLRRTSGGFSYEQYF.

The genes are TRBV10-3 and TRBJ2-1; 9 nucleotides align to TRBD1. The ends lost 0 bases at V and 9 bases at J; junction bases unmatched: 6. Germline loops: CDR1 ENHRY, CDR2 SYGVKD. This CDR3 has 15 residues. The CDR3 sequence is CAISESGQGWGEQFF. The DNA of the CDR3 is TGTGCCATCAGTGAGTCGGGACAGGGATGGGGTGAGCAGTTCTTC.

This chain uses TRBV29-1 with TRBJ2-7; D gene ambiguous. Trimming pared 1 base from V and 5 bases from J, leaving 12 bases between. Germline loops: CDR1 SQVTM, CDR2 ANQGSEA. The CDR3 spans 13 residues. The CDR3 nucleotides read TGCAGCGTTGAAGGACATAACAAGGACGAGCAGTACTTC. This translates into CSVEGHNKDEQYF.

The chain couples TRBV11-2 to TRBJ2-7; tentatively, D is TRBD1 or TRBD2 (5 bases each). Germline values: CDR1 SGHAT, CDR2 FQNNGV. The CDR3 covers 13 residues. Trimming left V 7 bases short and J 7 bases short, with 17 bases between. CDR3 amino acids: CASTQGEGQEQYF. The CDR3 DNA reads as TGTGCCAGCACCCAGGGAGAGGGGCAGGAGCAGTACTTC.

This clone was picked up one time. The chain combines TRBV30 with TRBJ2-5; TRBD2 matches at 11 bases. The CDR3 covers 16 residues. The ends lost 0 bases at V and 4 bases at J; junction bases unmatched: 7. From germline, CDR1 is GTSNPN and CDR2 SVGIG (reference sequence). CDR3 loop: CAWSVGSSGGSETQYF. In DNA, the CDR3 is TGTGCCTGGAGTGTAGGGTCTAGCGGGGGGTCAGAGACCCAGTACTTC.

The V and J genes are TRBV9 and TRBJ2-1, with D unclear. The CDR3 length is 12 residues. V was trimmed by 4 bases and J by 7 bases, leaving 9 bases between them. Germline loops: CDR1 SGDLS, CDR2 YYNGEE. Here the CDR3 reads CASSPQWNEQFF. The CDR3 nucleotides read TGTGCCAGCAGCCCCCAGTGGAATGAGCAGTTCTTC.

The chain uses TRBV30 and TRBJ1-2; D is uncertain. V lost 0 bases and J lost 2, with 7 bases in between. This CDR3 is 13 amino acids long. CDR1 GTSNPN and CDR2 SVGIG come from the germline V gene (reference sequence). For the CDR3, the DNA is TGTGCCTGGAGTGTAGCAGGAAACTATGGCTACACCTTC. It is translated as CAWSVAGNYGYTF.

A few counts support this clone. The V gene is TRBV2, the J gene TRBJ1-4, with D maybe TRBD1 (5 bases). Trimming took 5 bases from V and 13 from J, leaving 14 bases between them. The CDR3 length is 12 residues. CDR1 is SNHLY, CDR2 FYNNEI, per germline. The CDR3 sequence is CASSSGPRGLFF. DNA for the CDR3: TGTGCCAGCAGTTCGGGACCCCGGGGACTGTTTTTT.

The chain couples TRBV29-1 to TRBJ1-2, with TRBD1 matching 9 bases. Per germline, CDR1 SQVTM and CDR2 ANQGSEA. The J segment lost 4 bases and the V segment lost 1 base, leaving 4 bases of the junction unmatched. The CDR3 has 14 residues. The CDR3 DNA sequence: TGCAGCGTTGAAGGAGACAGGGGGATCTATGGCTACACCTTC. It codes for CSVEGDRGIYGYTF.

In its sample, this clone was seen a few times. As DNA, the CDR3 is TGTGCCAGCACCGGGTGGTACCAAGAGACCCAGTACTTC. Protein sequence: CASTGWYQETQYF. The chain uses TRBV6-1 and TRBJ2-5; no clear D gene. The CDR3 length is 13 residues. V lost 7 bases and J lost 0, with 9 bases in between. The germline CDR1 and CDR2 sequences are MNHNS and SASEGT.

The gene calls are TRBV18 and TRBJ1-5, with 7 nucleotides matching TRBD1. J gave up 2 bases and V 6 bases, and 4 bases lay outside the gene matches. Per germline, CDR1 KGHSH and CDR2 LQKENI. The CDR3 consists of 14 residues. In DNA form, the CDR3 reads TGTGCCAGCTCTCTCCAGGGGGGCAATCAGCCCCAGCATTTT. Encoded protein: CASSLQGGNQPQHF.

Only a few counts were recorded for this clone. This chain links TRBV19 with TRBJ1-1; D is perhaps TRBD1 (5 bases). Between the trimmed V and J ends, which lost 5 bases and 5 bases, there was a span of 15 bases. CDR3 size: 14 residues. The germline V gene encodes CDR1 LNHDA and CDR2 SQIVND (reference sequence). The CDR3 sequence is CASSAVQGGTEAFF. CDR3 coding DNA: TGTGCCAGTAGTGCGGTCCAGGGAGGGACTGAAGCTTTCTTT.

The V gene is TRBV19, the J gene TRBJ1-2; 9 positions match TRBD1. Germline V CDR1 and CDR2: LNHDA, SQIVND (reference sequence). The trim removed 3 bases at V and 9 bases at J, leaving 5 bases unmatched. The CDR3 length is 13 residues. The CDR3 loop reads CASSILGQGRYTF. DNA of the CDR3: TGTGCCAGTAGTATTCTGGGACAGGGACGCTACACCTTC. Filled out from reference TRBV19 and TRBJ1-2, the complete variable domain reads DGGITQSPKYLFRKEGQNVTLSCEQNLNHDAMYWYRQDPGQGLRLIYYSQIVNDFQKGDIAEGYSVSREKKESFPLTVTSAQKNPTAFYLCASSILGQGRYTFGSGTRLTVV.

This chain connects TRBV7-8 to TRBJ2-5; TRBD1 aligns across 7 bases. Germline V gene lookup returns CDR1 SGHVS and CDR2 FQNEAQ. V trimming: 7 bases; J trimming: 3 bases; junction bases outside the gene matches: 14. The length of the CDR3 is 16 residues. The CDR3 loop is CASNEPQGTLKETQYF. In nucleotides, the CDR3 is TGTGCCAGCAACGAACCACAGGGGACGCTAAAAGAGACCCAGTACTTC. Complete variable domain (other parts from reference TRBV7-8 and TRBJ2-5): GAGVSQSPRYKVAKRGQDVALRCDPISGHVSLFWYQQALGQGPEFLTYFQNEAQLDKSGLPSDRFFAERPEGSVSTLKIQRTQQEDSAVYLCASNEPQGTLKETQYFGPGTRLLVL.

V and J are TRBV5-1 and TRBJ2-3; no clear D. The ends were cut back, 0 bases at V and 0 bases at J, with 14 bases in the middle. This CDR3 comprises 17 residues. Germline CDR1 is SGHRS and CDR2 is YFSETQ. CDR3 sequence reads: CASSLASAGTSTDTQYF. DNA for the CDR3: TGCGCCAGCAGCTTGGCCTCGGCTGGTACTAGCACAGATACGCAGTATTTT. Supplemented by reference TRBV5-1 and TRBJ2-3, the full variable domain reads KAGVTQTPRYLIKTRGQQVTLSCSPISGHRSVSWYQQTPGQGLQFLFEYFSETQRNKGNFPGRFSGRQFSNSRSEMNVSTLELGDSALYLCASSLASAGTSTDTQYFGPGTRLTVL.

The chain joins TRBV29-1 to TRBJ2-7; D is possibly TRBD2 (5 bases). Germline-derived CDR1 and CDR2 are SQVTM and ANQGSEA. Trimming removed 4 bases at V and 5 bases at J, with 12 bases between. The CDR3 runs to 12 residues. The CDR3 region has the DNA TGCAGCGTTGGAACTAGTCCCAACGAGCAGTACTTC. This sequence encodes CSVGTSPNEQYF.

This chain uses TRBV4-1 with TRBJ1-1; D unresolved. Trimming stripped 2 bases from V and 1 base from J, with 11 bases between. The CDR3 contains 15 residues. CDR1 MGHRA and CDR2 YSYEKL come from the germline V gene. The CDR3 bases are TGCGCCAGCAGCCAAATGGGTATCGGGAACACTGAAGCTTTCTTT. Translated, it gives CASSQMGIGNTEAFF.

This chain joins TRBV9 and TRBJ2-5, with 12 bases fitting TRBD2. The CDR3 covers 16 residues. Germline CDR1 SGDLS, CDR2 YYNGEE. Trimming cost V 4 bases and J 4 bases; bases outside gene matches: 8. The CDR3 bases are TGTGCCAGCAGCTACAGGACTAGCGGGGTAGGAGAGACCCAGTACTTC. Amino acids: CASSYRTSGVGETQYF. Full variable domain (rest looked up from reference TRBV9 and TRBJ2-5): DSGVTQTPKHLITATGQRVTLRCSPRSGDLSVYWYQQSLDQGLQFLIQYYNGEERAKGNILERFSAQQFPDLHSELNLSSLELGDSALYFCASSYRTSGVGETQYFGPGTRLLVL.